The T cell receptor beta chain under discussion was sequenced for a study of CXCR3-negative and CXCR3-positive naive CD8 T cells. A note on this clonotype: The antigen remains unidentified.

TRB cDNA was prepared as libraries by UMI-labeled 5' RACE. TCRdb re-called the 5' RACE reads and catalogs CDR3 proteins one per entry, DNA excluded. Its table records about 120,000 distinct CDR3 sequences. Findings of the study overall: Higher TRB CDR3 hydrophobicity marked CXCR3-positive naive cells relative to CXCR3-negative naive cells. Both naive subsets showed comparably high diversity, and memory CD8+ cells showed much lower diversity.

The specimen was naive CXCR3+ CD8+ T cells from blood. The subset: CD45RO-CCR7+CD27+CD95- naive CD8+ T cells expressing CXCR3 (TNR3+). This receptor was taken from a human donor in good health. Some clones in this sample may be carry-over from other donors' samples.

The CDR3 sequence: CASSIDGSYEQYF. The chain couples TRBV19 to TRBJ2-7. Germline V gene data show CDR1 as LNHDA and CDR2 as SQIVND (reference sequence). The CDR3 is 13 amino acids.